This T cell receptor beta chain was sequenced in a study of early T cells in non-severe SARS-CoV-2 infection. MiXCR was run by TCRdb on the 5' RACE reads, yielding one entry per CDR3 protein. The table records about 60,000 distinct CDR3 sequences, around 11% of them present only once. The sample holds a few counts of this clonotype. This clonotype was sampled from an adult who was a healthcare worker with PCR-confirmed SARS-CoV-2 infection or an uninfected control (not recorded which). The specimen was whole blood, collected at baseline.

The CDR3 here is CSAHLEGTGELFF. The CDR3 DNA follows: TGCAGTGCTCATCTAGAGGGCACCGGGGAGCTGTTTTTT. V and J are TRBV20-1 and TRBJ2-2; possibly TRBD2 for D (5 bases). CDR1 is DFQATT and CDR2 is SNEGSKA in the germline V gene (reference sequence). The ends were cut back, 5 bases at V and 4 bases at J, with 11 bases in the middle. This CDR3 is built from 13 residues.